The 3 T cell receptor beta chains below all came from one sample that was sequenced in a study of blood T cell repertoires in COVID-19. The assay was immunoSEQ multiplex PCR, and TCRdb's table has in-frame clones only and misses some. The sample holds tens of thousands of clones, about 80% seen once. Sequencing used peripheral blood. Receptor source: an older man with acute or convalescent COVID-19.

This chain links TRBV21-1 with TRBJ2-3; TRBD2, the table's D call, lacks a check against the DNA. TRBV21-1 is a pseudogene. This CDR3 has 19 amino acids. CDR3 DNA: TGTGCCAGCAGCCCCCGTATGCCGGGAGGGGAGGGGGCAGTTGGTACGCAGTATTTT. As protein: CASSPRMPGGEGAVGTQYF.

The chain has TRBV6-5 and TRBJ2-7; D perhaps matches TRBD2 (6 bases). Germline V gene sequence: CDR1 MNHEY, CDR2 SVGAGI. V was cut by 0 bases and J by 0 bases, with 9 bases left in between. The CDR3 runs to 15 residues. The CDR3 DNA reads TGTGCCAGCAGTTACTCGCCCGGGGGCTCCTACGAGCAGTACTTC. Protein: CASSYSPGGSYEQYF.

V is TRBV24-1 and J is TRBJ2-5, with D perhaps matching TRBD2 (6 bases). This CDR3 is built from 17 residues. Trimming removed 8 bases at V and 0 bases at J, with 21 bases between. CDR1 and CDR2 (germline): KGHDR, SFDVKD. Here the CDR3 reads CATNRHSGDGYQETQYF. The CDR3 region has the DNA TGTGCCACCAACCGACACTCGGGGGACGGCTACCAAGAGACCCAGTACTTC.